This T cell receptor beta chain emerged from a study of cytomegalovirus exposure and HLA in healthy donors (dated by TCRdb to the late 2010s). Some background on the complete study: In an earlier analysis of fewer than 750 of the donors, around 290 Gb of sequence data and just under 120 million unique TCR beta sequences from about 190 million T cells were reported. Donor age, sex, ethnicity and CMV serostatus were compiled alongside the repertoire data. Of the roughly 400 genotyped donors, over 70% fell in the genetic ancestry cluster associated with self-reported Caucasian donors. The aim of the study was to test whether cataloging public T cell receptors could identify signatures of past pathogen exposure. Approximately 300 gigabases of sequencing data and approximately 80 million unique TCR sequences were included in an early release covering several hundred HLA-typed donors. An earlier analysis of more than 450 of the donors used high-throughput TCR beta sequencing to judge whether each TCR beta V gene segment behaved as functional or pseudogenic. Rather than drawing on any new phenotypic data, the later analysis identified candidate immune exposures from TCR beta sequences and the way those sequences occurred across donors. Every discovery cohort repertoire had been produced on one sequencing platform. Typing coverage varied by locus: roughly 629-630 donors for A, B, C, DRB1 and DQB1; roughly 520 for DQA1; more than 600 for DPA1; roughly 450 for DPB1. The study profiled the T cell repertoires of hundreds of subjects by immunosequencing and related them to cytomegalovirus serostatus. Along with the approximately 700-subject first cohort, a separate validation cohort of about 110 different subjects was used. Class I and class II HLA loci were covered by the typing at four-digit resolution. Across 300 to 400 genotyped donors of the cohort, an average of about 220,000 unique TCR beta nucleotide sequences per donor were sequenced, and roughly 20% of those sequences were non-productive. Because of strong linkage in the cohort, four or five DR-DQ haplotypes were treated as single units for association and clustering. To predict cytomegalovirus infection status, the study brought together high-throughput TCR immunosequencing, statistical association of individual TCRs with disease status, and machine learning. In a later genetic analysis, genome-wide SNP genotypes for about 55% of the roughly 700 donors were used, and that subset was treated as a discovery cohort. A later analysis re-examined previously published TCR beta repertoires from just over 650 donors and added high-resolution HLA genotyping to investigate patterns of TCR occurrence. Points the paper makes about the study in general: In an earlier analysis of several hundred of the donors, most TCR beta V segments were observed in productive rearrangements about 90% or about 30% of the time, broadly matching IMGT annotations. The cohort was sequenced for TCR beta chains only, and without alpha or paired-chain data the features that could be detected were limited. Because HLA typing was unavailable for some donors at each locus, only the typed subset was used in association tests. Roughly uniform sequencing depth across donors was assumed in presence/absence analyses, although this assumption may not hold. According to a later genetic analysis, donors in an Asian-associated ancestry cluster had fewer N-insertions in productive TCRs than the roughly 700-donor mean. A later analysis associated about 18,000 TCR beta sequences with specific HLA alleles at a false discovery rate of 0.05. The 87-base-pair reads could not distinguish some IMGT-functional V segments, including TRBV6-2 and TRBV6-3, so those segments were excluded. The sequencing pipeline was judged likely to have produced a cluster of highly shared sequence variants as a technical artifact. While some public TCRs were present in many individuals, most TCR sequences turned up only very rarely across donors. Most CMV-associated TCR beta chains appeared to be HLA-restricted in a later analysis, and the HLA associations seemed to be driven largely by CMV exposure. In a later analysis, HLA-associated TCR beta chains were found to be more clonally expanded and to have lower generation probabilities than equally common non-associated chains. In vitro tests confirmed that a few of the cytomegalovirus-associated TCR beta chains recognize cytomegalovirus antigens. A total of 150 or so TCR beta chains were listed by the study as associated with cytomegalovirus. Because counts were too low, some 17 rarely observed V segments, including chromosome 9 orphons, were excluded from the earlier analysis of about 500 of the donors. In a later analysis, several top co-occurrence clusters were reported to appear linked to parvovirus B19, influenza, CMV and Epstein-Barr virus. According to the authors, the approach could potentially be generalized to other disease states and immunological phenotypes. The classifier was reported to diagnose cytomegalovirus status with high specificity and sensitivity in both the original and validation cohorts. A further reported finding was that TCR beta sequences accurately predicted the HLA-A and HLA-B alleles for most subjects in the first cohort. For the cohort, immune exposure information was limited to CMV serostatus. Correlated functional status among segregating V segments might be attributable to linkage disequilibrium, but an unknown experimental factor could not be ruled out. In a later genetic analysis, a missense DCLRE1C variant was associated with V-gene and J-gene trimming of TCR beta chains, and the association was replicated in an independent cohort. In a later analysis, TCR association rates were found to vary across HLA loci, with the most associated TCRs seen for DRB1 alleles and the fewest for HLA-C alleles. When HLA alleles, especially DR and DQ, strongly co-occurred, TCR associations were difficult to assign to individual alleles.

The cohort consisted of 650 to 850 healthy bone marrow donors. At the time of sampling, every cohort member was nominally healthy, though immune exposures that went unrecorded were likely present. The donor tested CMV seronegative, placing the donor among the roughly 350 seronegative members of the cohort. A peripheral blood sample was collected from each donor, and TCR beta sequencing was performed on peripheral blood mononuclear cells. Genomic DNA extraction from the blood cell samples was performed with the Qiagen DNeasy Blood Extraction Kit. Libraries were made using the immunoSEQ multiplex PCR assay. The multiplex PCR relied on a mix of 60 forward primers for TCR Vbeta segments and 13 reverse primers for TCR Jbeta segments. A multiplex PCR assay on genomic DNA amplified the CDR3 region of rearranged TCR beta genes. The Illumina HiSeq System was used to sequence the amplified TCR beta libraries as 87-base-pair reads. The original pipeline was this. A later analysis counted about 82 million unique TCR beta chains across the 690 or so repertoires, and around 12 million of these chains were shared by at least two donors. To remove PCR and sequencing errors, raw reads were error-corrected and collapsed into unique sequences using a nearest-neighbor algorithm that merged closely related sequences. V, D and J gene segments were assigned by aligning CDR3 sequences to IMGT reference sequences. For a sequence to be retained, a match of at least six nucleotides was required to both a V gene segment and a J gene segment. Rearrangements were called productive when the CDR3 lacked stop codons and stayed in frame with V and J; all others were non-productive. Following IMGT convention, CDR3 was defined as the stretch from the second conserved V-encoded cysteine up to the conserved J-encoded phenylalanine. In an earlier analysis of 500 to 650 of the donors, sequences lacking an unambiguous match to a single V gene segment were excluded. An earlier analysis of a few hundred of the donors called V segments functional above 56.7% productive rearrangements and segregating when the between-donor standard deviation exceeded 5%. A statistical classification framework was built to diagnose cytomegalovirus status from the catalog of TCR beta chain sequences. In a later analysis, V and J genes were assigned by comparing TCR nucleotide sequences against IMGT/GENE-DB human TR gene sequences. A later analysis assigned CDR3 sequences and most-parsimonious VDJ recombination scenarios with the TCRdist pipeline. In a later analysis, each TCR beta chain was defined by its CDR3 amino acid sequence together with its V-gene family, and reads without a unique V-gene family were excluded. As a way to deal with suspected cross-contamination and a sequencing artifact, a later analysis dropped 592 nucleotide sequences that were highly shared and had low generation probability. For each public chain, a later analysis derived a clonal expansion index from normalized ranks of inferred template counts within each repertoire. Generation probabilities in a later analysis came from a VDJ recombination model fitted to out-of-frame rearrangements, and those results were checked against IGoR. Hypergeometric tests were used in a later analysis to score TCR-TCR, TCR-HLA and TCR-CMV co-occurrence, with a repertoire-size bias correction applied to the TCR pairs. False discovery rates were estimated in a later analysis by permuting HLA or CMV assignments 20 times. A later analysis grouped co-occurring TCRs with DBSCAN, adding TCRdist sequence similarity when clustering within HLA-allele-positive subsets. Repertoires with fewer than 30,000 or more than 120,000 public chains were left out of co-occurrence clustering, as were five repertoires with anomalous nucleotide sharing. This is the immuneACCESS table as TCRdb keeps it, with only in-frame sequences that have V and J called. A part of the clones is gone; compared with another copy, unresolved V genes explain less than half, and the rest is unexplained. V and J calls plus clone size are reproduced from that table; the DNA served to infer D and trimming. The sample yields some 110,000 clones; over 65% were counted once. 1.5% to 2% of the sample is taken by the ten largest.

Comments on this clone: It lacks a known antigen. It has no much larger one-base neighbor in the sample; base qualities were not kept.

CDR1 ENHRY and CDR2 SYGVKD were looked up in the germline V gene. The CDR3 numbers 15 residues from cysteine through phenylalanine. The only DNA kept is the CDR3, 45 bases in frame from the first base. The V gene is TRBV10-3 and the J gene is TRBJ2-5; TRBD1 aligns with 9 central bases. The J call may be mistaken, given a closer DNA end match to TRBJ2-7. Sequencing input: PBMCs. This receptor was taken from a middle-aged woman in good health and CMV-seronegative. The CDR3 region has the sequence CAIRAGTGPPYEQYF. The sequenced DNA is TGTGCCATCAGAGCCGGGACAGGGCCTCCCTACGAGCAGTACTTC.